This entry is about one TCR beta chain. This CDR3 region has 14 residues. CDR1 is SEHNR and CDR2 is FQNEAQ in the germline V gene (reference sequence). The V end lost 5 bases, the J end lost 1 base, and 12 bases lay between the germline ends. The source of the sample is a study of identical twins. One entry per CDR3 protein results from TCRdb running MiXCR on the 5' RACE reads. The top ten clones hold over 0.25% of a sample with 1,800,000 or so distinct CDR3 sequences, about 30% of them seen once. Material: cord blood. This receptor was taken from a newborn girl in good health. J is TRBJ2-7 and V is TRBV7-9, with D possibly being TRBD1 (6 bases). As DNA, the CDR3 is TGTGCCAGCAGCGGCCCAGACAGGTCCTACGAGCAGTACTTC. Its protein is CASSGPDRSYEQYF. The full variable domain, in which reference TRBV7-9 and TRBJ2-7 provide the parts outside the CDR3, is DTGVSQNPRHKITKRGQNVTFRCDPISEHNRLYWYRQTLGQGPEFLTYFQNEAQLEKSRLLSDRFSAERPKGSFSTLEIQRTEQGDSAMYLCASSGPDRSYEQYFGPGTRLTVT.